What follows are 15 T cell receptor beta chains derived from one specimen sequenced in a study of graft-versus-host responses after intestinal transplantation. The protocol was immunoSEQ multiplex PCR, while the TCRdb copy is restricted to in-frame clones and leaves out a portion. The top ten hold 0.5% of the sample, which has tens of thousands of clones, roughly nine tenths seen once. These receptors are not linked to any known antigen. This specimen consisted of unstimulated CD8+ T cells sorted from spleen or lymph node cells, obtained before intestinal transplant. The receptors come from a human donor who received an intestinal transplant.

The V and J genes are TRBV18 and TRBJ2-1; D is unresolved. The V end was cut by 6 bases, the J end by 0 bases, with 9 bases between. The CDR3 is 14 residues long. The germline gives CDR1 KGHSH, CDR2 LQKENI. CDR3 amino acids: CASSLQSSYNEQFF. The DNA of the CDR3 is TGTGCCAGCTCTCTACAGAGCTCCTACAATGAGCAGTTCTTC.

This chain joins TRBV4-1 and TRBJ1-5; no firm D call. The germline V gene encodes CDR1 MGHRA and CDR2 YSYEKL. CDR3 length equals 15 residues. Trimming left V 2 bases short and J 0 bases short, with 8 bases between. The CDR3: CASSQRGNSNQPQHF. CDR3 DNA sequence: TGCGCCAGCAGCCAACGGGGTAATAGCAATCAGCCCCAGCATTTT.

The rearrangement uses TRBV7-2 and TRBJ2-7, with D possibly matching TRBD1 (5 bases). From germline, CDR1 is SGHTA and CDR2 FQGNSA. The V gene lost 5 bases and the J gene lost 7 bases, with 15 bases spanning the gap. CDR3 length equals 13 residues. The CDR3 sequence: CASSGAATWEQYF. Written as DNA, the CDR3 is TGTGCCAGCAGCGGGGCGGCCACGTGGGAGCAGTACTTC.

The chain carries TRBV4-3 and TRBJ1-1; the D gene is possibly TRBD1 (5 bases). The V and J ends lost 0 bases and 2 bases respectively, with 7 bases between them. CDR3 length: 14 amino acids. Germline V gene lookup returns CDR1 LGHNA and CDR2 YSLEER. The CDR3 DNA reads as TGCGCCAGCAGCCAAGATCAGGGTAACACTGAAGCTTTCTTT. The encoded protein is CASSQDQGNTEAFF.

The chain combines TRBV10-3 with TRBJ2-3; 8 positions match TRBD2. Germline values: CDR1 ENHRY, CDR2 SYGVKD. There are 17 residues in the CDR3. Trimming took 4 bases from V and 0 from J; bases not matched to a gene: 9. In DNA form, the CDR3 reads TGTGCCATCAGTGGCGGGCCAACTAGCGGAAGCACAGATACGCAGTATTTT. It translates to CAISGGPTSGSTDTQYF.

This chain links TRBV5-6 with TRBJ2-3; 7 bases match TRBD1. Germline values: CDR1 SGHDT, CDR2 YYEEEE. The CDR3 has 17 amino acids. V dropped 2 bases and J dropped 2; count of bases not matched to a gene: 11. CDR3 residues: CASSFGPGQSLTDTQYF. In DNA, the CDR3 is TGTGCCAGCAGCTTTGGGCCGGGACAGTCCCTCACAGATACGCAGTATTTT.

V and J are TRBV6-1 and TRBJ1-1; 8 nucleotides align to TRBD1. The trim removed 7 bases at V and 5 bases at J, leaving 6 bases unmatched. The germline V gene encodes CDR1 MNHNS and CDR2 SASEGT. The CDR3 is 13 residues long. DNA for the CDR3: TGTGCCAGCAATCCAGGGGGCTTGACTGAAGCTTTCTTT. Residues: CASNPGGLTEAFF.

This chain links TRBV18 with TRBJ2-7; 7 bases fit TRBD1. V was clipped by 4 bases and J by 5 bases; unmatched bases: 8. The germline V gene has CDR1 KGHSH and CDR2 LQKENI. The CDR3 has 14 residues. The CDR3 bases are TGTGCCAGCTCACTCTCGACAGGGACCGACGAGCAGTACTTC. As protein: CASSLSTGTDEQYF.

This rearrangement joins TRBV2 to TRBJ2-3, with TRBD2 matching over 13 bases. Germline assignment: CDR1 SNHLY and CDR2 FYNNEI. Losses at the gene ends were 3 bases for V and 4 bases for J; bases not matched to a gene: 7. This CDR3 is 17 amino acids long. The CDR3 sequence is CASSDGTSGIIADTQYF. CDR3 nucleotides: TGTGCCAGCAGTGATGGGACTAGCGGGATTATCGCAGATACGCAGTATTTT.

The gene calls are TRBV7-8 and TRBJ2-2, with 7 bases identical to TRBD2. This CDR3 comprises 15 residues. From germline, CDR1 is SGHVS and CDR2 FQNEAQ. J was trimmed by 5 bases and V by 4 bases; bases with no gene match: 7. For the CDR3, the DNA is TGTGCCAGCAGCTCTAGTTCCGGGGGGACCGGGGAGCTGTTTTTT. Protein: CASSSSSGGTGELFF.

V is TRBV2 and J is TRBJ1-2, with 9 nucleotides matching TRBD1. Germline CDR1 and CDR2: SNHLY and FYNNEI. The V gene end was trimmed by 8 bases and the J gene end by 4 bases; junction bases not matched to a gene: 11. CDR3 length equals 15 residues. Here the CDR3 reads CASGGNRGPFYGYTF. The CDR3 nucleotides read TGTGCCAGCGGCGGTAACAGGGGGCCCTTCTATGGCTACACCTTC.

This clone was seen just once. V is TRBV7-9 and J is TRBJ2-1; 8 bases map to TRBD2. The J segment lost 5 bases and the V segment lost 4 bases, leaving 10 bases of the junction unmatched. Germline V gene lookup returns CDR1 SEHNR and CDR2 FQNEAQ (reference sequence). This CDR3 region has 16 residues. CDR3 sequence reads: CASSYPRVAGNNEQFF. CDR3 in DNA: TGTGCCAGCAGCTACCCCAGAGTAGCGGGAAACAATGAGCAGTTCTTC.

The chain has TRBV4-1 and TRBJ1-1; D is possibly TRBD1 (6 bases). The CDR3 has 14 residues. Germline-derived CDR1 and CDR2 are MGHRA and YSYEKL. Trimming removed 2 bases at V and 0 bases at J, with 7 bases between. CDR3 in DNA: TGCGCCAGCAGCCAAACAGGGTTGAACACTGAAGCTTTCTTT. Residues: CASSQTGLNTEAFF.

This clone was counted a few times. The chain has TRBV5-1 and TRBJ2-7; weak D call: TRBD2 (5 bases). V was pared by 6 bases and J by 0 bases, with 16 bases between. The germline gives CDR1 SGHRS, CDR2 YFSETQ. The CDR3 loop spans 15 amino acids. CDR3 loop: CASTPWAGSSYEQYF. For the CDR3, the DNA is TGCGCCAGCACCCCCTGGGCGGGCAGCTCCTACGAGCAGTACTTC.

The chain links TRBV7-9 to TRBJ1-6; D ambiguous. In germline, CDR1 is SEHNR, CDR2 FQNEAQ (reference sequence). V shed 3 bases and J shed 16 bases, with 10 bases lying between them. This CDR3 comprises 11 residues. CDR3 nucleotides: TGTGCCAGCAGCTTCGCTACAGAGCTCCACTTT. Residues: CASSFATELHF.